Below, one T cell receptor (beta chain) is given with its context. The CDR3 has 14 amino acids. J lost 4 bases, V lost 6 bases, and 6 bases had no gene match. Germline lookup yields CDR1 MNHNS and CDR2 SASEGT. TCRdb recomputed calls from the RT-PCR reads with MiXCR, one row per CDR3 protein. This sample has almost 700,000 distinct CDR3 sequences, with approximately 15% found just once. The sequenced sample consisted of memory CD4+ T cells from blood. The chain employs TRBV6-1 and TRBJ1-5; 7 positions match TRBD1. This sequence originates from a female donor in good health, serving as a healthy control. Here the CDR3 reads CASRGGQMNQPQHF. The CDR3 DNA follows: TGTGCCAGCAGAGGGGGACAGATGAATCAGCCCCAGCATTTT.